The present TCR beta chain was sequenced within a study of blood T cell repertoires in COVID-19. Study at large: Nucleic acid was either cDNA or gDNA, and it came from T cells, B-cell-depleted T cells, or PBMCs.

CDR3 length: 16 residues. Cohorts were determined from participant-reported clinical history. Produced via immunoSEQ multiplex PCR; TCRdb's table is partial and in-frame only. The sample records 220,000 or so clones, roughly four fifths being singletons. This chain links TRBV21-1 with TRBJ1-2. TRBV21-1 is a recognized pseudogene. The receptor was isolated from a woman aged 40 to 49 with acute COVID-19. The sequenced sample was PBMCs or T cells enriched from blood (not recorded which). This CDR3 reads CASSNVLRGGIGGYTF. The CDR3 DNA is TGTGCCAGCAGCAACGTTTTACGTGGGGGGATAGGAGGCTACACCTTC.